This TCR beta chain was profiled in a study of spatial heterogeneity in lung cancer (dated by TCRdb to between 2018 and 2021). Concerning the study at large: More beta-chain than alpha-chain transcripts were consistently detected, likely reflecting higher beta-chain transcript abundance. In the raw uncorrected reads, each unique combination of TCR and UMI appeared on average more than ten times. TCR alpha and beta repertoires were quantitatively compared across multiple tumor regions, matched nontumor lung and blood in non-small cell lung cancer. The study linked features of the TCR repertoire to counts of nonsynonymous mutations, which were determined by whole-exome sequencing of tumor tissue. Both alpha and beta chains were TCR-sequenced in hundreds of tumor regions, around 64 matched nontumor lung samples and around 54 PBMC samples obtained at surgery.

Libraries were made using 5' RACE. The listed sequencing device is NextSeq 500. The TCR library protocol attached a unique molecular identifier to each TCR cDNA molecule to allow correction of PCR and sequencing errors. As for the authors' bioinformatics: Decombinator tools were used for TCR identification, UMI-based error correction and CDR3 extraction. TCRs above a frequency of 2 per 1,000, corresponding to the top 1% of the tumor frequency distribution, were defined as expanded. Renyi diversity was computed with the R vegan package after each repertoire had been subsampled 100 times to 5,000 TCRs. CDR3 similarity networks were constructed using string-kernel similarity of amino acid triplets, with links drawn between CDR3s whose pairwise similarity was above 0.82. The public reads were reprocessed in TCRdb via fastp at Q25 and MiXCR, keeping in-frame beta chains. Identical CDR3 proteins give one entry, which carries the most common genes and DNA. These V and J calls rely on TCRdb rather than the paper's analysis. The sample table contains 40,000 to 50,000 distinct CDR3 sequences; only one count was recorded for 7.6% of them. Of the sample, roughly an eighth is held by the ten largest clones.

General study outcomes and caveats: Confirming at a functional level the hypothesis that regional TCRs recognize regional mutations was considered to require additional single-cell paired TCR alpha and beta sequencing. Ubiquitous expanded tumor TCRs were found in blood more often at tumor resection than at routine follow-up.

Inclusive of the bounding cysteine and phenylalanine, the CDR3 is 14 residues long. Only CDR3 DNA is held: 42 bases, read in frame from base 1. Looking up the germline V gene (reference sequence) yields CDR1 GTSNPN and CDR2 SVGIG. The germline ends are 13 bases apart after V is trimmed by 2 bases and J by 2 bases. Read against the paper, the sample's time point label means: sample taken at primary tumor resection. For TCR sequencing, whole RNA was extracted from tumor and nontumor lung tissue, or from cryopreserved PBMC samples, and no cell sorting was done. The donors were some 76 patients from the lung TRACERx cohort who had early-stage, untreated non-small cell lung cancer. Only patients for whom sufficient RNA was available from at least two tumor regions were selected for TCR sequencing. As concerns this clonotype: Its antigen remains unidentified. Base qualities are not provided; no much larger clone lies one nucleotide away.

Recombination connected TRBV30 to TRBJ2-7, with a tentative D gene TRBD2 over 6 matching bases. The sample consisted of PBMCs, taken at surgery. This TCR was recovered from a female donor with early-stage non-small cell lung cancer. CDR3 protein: CAWSWSEGPYEQYF. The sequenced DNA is TGTGCCTGGAGTTGGTCGGAGGGACCCTACGAGCAGTACTTC. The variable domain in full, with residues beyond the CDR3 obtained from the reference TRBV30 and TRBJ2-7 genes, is SQTIHQWPATLVQPVGSPLSLECTVEGTSNPNLYWYRQAAGRGLQLLFYSVGIGQISSEVPQNLSASRPQDRQFILSSKKLLLSDSGFYLCAWSWSEGPYEQYFGPGTRLTVT.